Presented here are 8 T cell receptor beta chains from one specimen sequenced in a study of post-analysis software for immune sequencing data. General study results and limits: Roughly five TRBV segments appeared more often in patients than in controls, and TRBV5-6, TRBV5-1 and TRBV20-1 were among these.

Sequencing libraries made from TCR beta cDNA carried unique molecular identifiers. Using its own MiXCR run on the PCR reads, TCRdb lists one record per CDR3 protein. This table holds a few hundred thousand distinct CDR3 sequences, around a third found once. The antigens of these receptors remain unknown. The sequenced sample consisted of blood. The receptor set was obtained from a girl under 18 with multiple sclerosis.

The chain links TRBV20-1 to TRBJ1-5; D possibly corresponds to TRBD1 (6 bases). The CDR3 extends over 13 amino acids. Germline CDR1 is DFQATT and CDR2 is SNEGSKA (reference sequence). V lost 2 bases, J lost 5 bases, and 10 bases lay in between. The CDR3 here is CSARQNRDQPQHF. The CDR3 region has the DNA TGCAGTGCTAGACAAAACAGGGATCAGCCCCAGCATTTT.

This chain links TRBV6-6 with TRBJ2-7; TRBD1 matches at 9 bases. The V and J ends lost 5 bases and 0 bases, in that order; junction bases with no gene match: 11. The CDR3 has 17 residues. Per germline, CDR1 MNHNY and CDR2 SVGAGI (reference sequence). The DNA for the CDR3 is TGTGCCAGCAGTAACCTCCTCGGACAGGGGAGCTCCTACGAGCAGTACTTC. This sequence encodes CASSNLLGQGSSYEQYF.

The chain employs TRBV7-3 and TRBJ1-1; 7 bases map to TRBD1. The V gene's germline CDR1 is SGHTA and CDR2 FQGTGA. Unmatched junction bases numbered 6, after V lost 5 bases and J lost 0 bases. This CDR3 contains 15 residues. CDR3: CASSPTGEMNTEAFF. CDR3 in DNA: TGTGCCAGCAGCCCAACAGGGGAAATGAACACTGAAGCTTTCTTT.

The chain joins TRBV6-2 or TRBV6-3 to TRBJ2-7; D is possibly TRBD2 (6 bases). With 8 bases removed from V and 4 bases from J, the gap between germline ends came to 12 bases. CDR1 MNHEY and CDR2 SVGEGT come from the germline V gene. The CDR3 has 12 amino acids. Here the CDR3 DNA reads TGTGCCAGCGCCTCAAGCGGGTACGAGCAGTACTTC. Translated, it gives CASASSGYEQYF.

The chain recombines TRBV20-1 with TRBJ2-5; a weak D match, TRBD2 (5 bases). V lost 5 bases to trimming and J lost 6 bases, with 10 bases between them. Germline CDR1 and CDR2: DFQATT and SNEGSKA (reference sequence). The length of the CDR3 is 11 residues. DNA for the CDR3: TGCAGTGCTGGGAGCCCGAAGACCCAGTACTTC. Translating gives CSAGSPKTQYF.

The chain joins TRBV14 to TRBJ2-3; 11 bases map to TRBD2. The germline V gene has CDR1 SGHDN and CDR2 FVKESK. This CDR3 comprises 19 residues. With 0 bases clipped from V and 2 bases from J, the junction kept 10 bases outside the gene matches. For the CDR3, the DNA is TGTGCCAGCAGCCAAGATACGCTAGCGGGGGGCGCATACACAGATACGCAGTATTTT. Amino acid sequence: CASSQDTLAGGAYTDTQYF.

V and J are TRBV18 and TRBJ2-5, with 8 bases identical to TRBD1. The J segment lost 4 bases and the V segment lost 3 bases, leaving 4 bases of the junction unmatched. Germline CDR1 and CDR2: KGHSH and LQKENI. This CDR3 is built from 14 residues. CDR3 region: CASSPTTGVETQYF. CDR3 DNA: TGTGCCAGCTCACCGACGACAGGGGTAGAGACCCAGTACTTC.

The rearrangement joins TRBV18 to TRBJ2-7, with 7 bases that match TRBD2. This CDR3 is built from 13 residues. The V segment lost 3 bases and the J segment 6 bases; nucleotides outside the gene matches: 5. Looked up from germline, CDR1 is KGHSH and CDR2 is LQKENI. The CDR3 sequence is CASSPERGREQYF. CDR3 DNA sequence: TGTGCCAGCTCACCCGAGCGGGGCCGCGAGCAGTACTTC.